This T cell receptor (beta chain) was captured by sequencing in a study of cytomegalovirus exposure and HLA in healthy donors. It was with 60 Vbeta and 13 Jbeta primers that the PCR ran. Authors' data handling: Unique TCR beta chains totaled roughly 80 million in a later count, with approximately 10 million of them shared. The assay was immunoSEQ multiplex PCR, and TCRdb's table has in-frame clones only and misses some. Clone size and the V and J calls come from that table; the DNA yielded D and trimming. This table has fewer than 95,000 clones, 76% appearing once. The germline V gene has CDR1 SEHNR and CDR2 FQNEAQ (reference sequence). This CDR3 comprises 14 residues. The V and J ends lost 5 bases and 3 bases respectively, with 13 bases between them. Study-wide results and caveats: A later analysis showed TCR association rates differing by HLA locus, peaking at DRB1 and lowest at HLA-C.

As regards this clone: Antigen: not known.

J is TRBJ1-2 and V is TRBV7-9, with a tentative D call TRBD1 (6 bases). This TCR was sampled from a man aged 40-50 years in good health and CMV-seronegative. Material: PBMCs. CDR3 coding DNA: TGTGCCAGCAGCCCTACTGCAGGGGACTATGGCTACACCTTC. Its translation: CASSPTAGDYGYTF.